This entry describes one T cell receptor beta chain. The table came from immunoSEQ multiplex PCR; TCRdb's copy has only in-frame clones and leaves some out. This table has roughly 160,000 clones, around 83% appearing once. The entry originates in a study of blood T cell repertoires in COVID-19. Study overall: Samples came from the United States, Italy and Spain, spanning acute and convalescent COVID-19.

Trimming at V came to 4 bases and at J to 8 bases, leaving 10 bases not matched to a gene. CDR3 length equals 14 residues. The germline V gene has CDR1 LGHDT and CDR2 YNNKEL (reference sequence). Specimen: peripheral blood. This TCR was sampled from a man aged 35 to 55 with acute or convalescent COVID-19. The genes are TRBV3-1 (or the pseudogene TRBV3-2) and TRBJ1-2, with 7 bases that match TRBD1. The CDR3 spells CASSLNRQGSGYTF. The CDR3 region has the DNA TGTGCCAGCAGCCTTAACCGACAGGGCAGCGGCTACACCTTC.